This T cell receptor beta chain came from a study of cytomegalovirus exposure and HLA in healthy donors. General observations from the study: The only immune exposure information that was available was CMV serostatus. About 87% or about 30% of the time was how often most TCR beta V segments were productive, according to an earlier analysis.

As to this clone: Antigen unknown.

Use of 60 Vbeta and 13 Jbeta primers characterized the PCR. This table comes from immunoSEQ multiplex PCR, and its TCRdb copy is limited to in-frame clones, with some not included. Of more than 150,000 clones in the sample, roughly 80% were seen once. V lost 3 bases to trimming and J lost 10 bases, with 18 bases between them. CDR3 length equals 14 residues. CDR1 and CDR2 from the germline V gene are LNHDA and SQIVND (reference sequence). Sequenced material: PBMCs. This chain links TRBV19 with TRBJ1-1, with D possibly TRBD1 on 6 matching bases. This TCR was sampled from a man between 40 and 49 years old in good health and CMV-seropositive. Here the CDR3 reads CASSMGGAAPGAFF. As DNA, the CDR3 is TGTGCCAGTAGTATGGGGGGGGCAGCGCCCGGAGCTTTCTTT.